This T cell receptor (beta chain) was captured by sequencing in a study of EBV T-cell therapy then PD-1 blockade in nasopharyngeal carcinoma (dated by TCRdb to the early 2020s). Comments on this clone: Its cognate antigen has yet to be identified. The input lacks base qualities; no much larger clone sits a single base away.

The CDR3 runs 15 amino acids, cysteine and phenylalanine included. CDR3 DNA only is kept here, 45 bases in frame from base 1. Relative to germline, V is missing 6 bases and J is missing 2 bases, with 10 bases of the junction outside any gene match. Sequences MNHEY (CDR1) and SMNVEV (CDR2) are obtained from the germline V gene (reference sequence). The meaning of the sample's treatment or condition label: AdE1-LMPpoly-expanded autologous EBV-specific T-cell therapy followed by anti-PD-1 nivolumab. Genomic DNA was extracted from sorted cells using the Qiagen DNeasy Kit. TCR beta chain deep sequencing was performed on the immunoSEQ platform. The source study handled its data this way. The immunoSEQ Analyzer software was used to analyze the repertoire data. The source is immuneACCESS, and TCRdb retained only in-frame sequences with V and J called. Part of the clones is not carried over; for the studies checked, unresolved V genes explain less than half of this, and the remainder is unexplained. The D gene and trimming were derived from the DNA, and the V and J assignments and clone size from that table. This sample is represented by around 22,000 clones; 82% of them were singletons. Of the sample, roughly a quarter is held by the ten largest clones.

This receptor was obtained from a man in his forties with nasopharyngeal carcinoma. The material sequenced was CD8+ T cells from blood, taken at day -245 from a patient whose treatment included autologous EBV-specific T cells and nivolumab. The chain is encoded by TRBV27 joined to TRBJ2-7, and 7 junction bases match TRBD1. CDR3 sequence: CASSLRQGGTYEQYF. The DNA sequence is as follows: TGTGCCAGCAGCCTCCGACAGGGTGGTACCTACGAGCAGTACTTC.